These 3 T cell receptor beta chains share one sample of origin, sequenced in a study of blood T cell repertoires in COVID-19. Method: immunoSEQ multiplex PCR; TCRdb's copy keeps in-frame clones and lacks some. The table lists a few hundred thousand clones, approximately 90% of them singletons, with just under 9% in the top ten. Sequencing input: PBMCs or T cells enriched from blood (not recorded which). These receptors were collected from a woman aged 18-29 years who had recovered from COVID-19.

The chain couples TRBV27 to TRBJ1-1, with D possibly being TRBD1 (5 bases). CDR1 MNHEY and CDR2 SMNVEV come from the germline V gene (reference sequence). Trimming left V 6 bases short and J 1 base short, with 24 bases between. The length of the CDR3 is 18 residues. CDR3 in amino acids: CASSITAGQAFWNTEAFF. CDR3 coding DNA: TGTGCCAGCAGCATAACCGCAGGACAAGCCTTCTGGAACACTGAAGCTTTCTTT.

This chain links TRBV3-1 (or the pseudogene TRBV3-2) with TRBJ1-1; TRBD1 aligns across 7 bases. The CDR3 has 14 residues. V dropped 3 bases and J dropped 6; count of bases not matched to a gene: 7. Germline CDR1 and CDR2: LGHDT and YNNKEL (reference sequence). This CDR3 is CASSQTTGAAEAFF. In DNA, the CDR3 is TGTGCCAGCAGCCAGACAACAGGGGCAGCTGAAGCTTTCTTT.

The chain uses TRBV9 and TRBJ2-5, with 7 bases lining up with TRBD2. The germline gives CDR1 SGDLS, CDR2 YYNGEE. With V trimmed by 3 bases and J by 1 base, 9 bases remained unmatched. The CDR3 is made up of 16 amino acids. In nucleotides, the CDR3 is TGTGCCAGCAGCGCAAAGGGAGGGACGGGCCAAGAGACCCAGTACTTC. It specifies CASSAKGGTGQETQYF.